The 26 T cell receptor beta chains below were found in one sample sequenced in a study of identical twins. TCRdb itself ran the 5' RACE reads through MiXCR, one entry per CDR3 protein. There are about 890,000 distinct CDR3 sequences in the sample; 12% occur only once, and 1.5% to 2% lies in the top ten. These data were also reused for a study on yellow fever vaccine responses in identical twins.

The source material was PBMCs. The receptor set was obtained from a young woman in good health.

This clonotype occurred once. Since a much larger clone is just one base distant, this may be a read error. The chain joins TRBV20-1 to TRBJ2-7; possibly TRBD2 for D (6 bases). The germline V gene encodes CDR1 DFQATT and CDR2 SNEGSKA (reference sequence). V lost 6 bases and J lost 0, with 15 bases in between. CDR3 length: 14 amino acids. CDR3 bases: TGCAGTGCGCTACTTTGGCGGGGCTCCTACGAGCAGTACTTC. Amino acid sequence: CSALLWRGSYEQYF.

The chain couples TRBV24-1 to TRBJ2-3, with 9 bases identical to TRBD2. The trim removed 4 bases at V and 2 bases at J, leaving 3 bases unmatched. Germline assignment: CDR1 KGHDR and CDR2 SFDVKD. This CDR3 has 15 amino acids. CDR3 in amino acids: CATSETSGLTDTQYF. In DNA form, the CDR3 reads TGTGCCACCAGTGAGACTAGCGGACTCACAGATACGCAGTATTTT.

The sample holds a few counts of this clonotype. The chain employs TRBV12-3 or TRBV12-4 and TRBJ2-7; D is ambiguous. This CDR3 is 12 amino acids long. Trimming removed 1 base from V and 3 bases from J, with 4 bases in between. CDR3 residues: CASSLVDYEQYF. CDR3 DNA: TGTGCCAGCAGTTTAGTCGACTACGAGCAGTACTTC.

J is TRBJ2-1 and V is TRBV4-1, with TRBD1 matching 9 bases. The V gene end was trimmed by 4 bases and the J gene end by 2 bases; junction bases not matched to a gene: 9. Germline V gene lookup returns CDR1 MGHRA and CDR2 YSYEKL. This CDR3 region has 17 residues. The CDR3 nucleotides read TGCGCCAGCAGCCGGGGACAGGGCGAACACGCCTACAATGAGCAGTTCTTC. It is translated as CASSRGQGEHAYNEQFF.

This clonotype was seen a few times. This chain uses TRBV29-1 with TRBJ2-5, with TRBD2 matching 12 bases. The CDR3 is 17 amino acids. J lost 0 bases, V lost 7 bases, and 12 bases had no gene match. Germline V gene data show CDR1 as SQVTM and CDR2 as ANQGSEA. The CDR3 DNA follows: TGCAGCGCCCGTCCCGGGACTAGCGGGTGGTACCAAGAGACCCAGTACTTC. The encoded protein is CSARPGTSGWYQETQYF.

CDR3 region: CASSQGGGAGEDTQYF. CDR3 nucleotide sequence: TGTGCCAGCAGCCAAGGTGGGGGGGCAGGGGAAGATACGCAGTATTTT. The V call is TRBV4-2, the J call TRBJ2-3; the D gene is possibly TRBD2 (7 bases). The V gene's germline CDR1 is LGHNA and CDR2 YNFKEQ. There are 16 residues in the CDR3. V lost 1 base to trimming and J lost 5 bases, with 16 bases between them.

This clonotype turned up a few times. The V call is TRBV7-8, the J call TRBJ2-1; weak D call: TRBD1 (5 bases). The germline CDR1 and CDR2 sequences are SGHVS and FQNEAQ. Deletions cut 2 bases from V and 3 bases from J, with 11 bases between. The CDR3 length is 15 residues. The CDR3: CASSLNRNNYNEQFF. In nucleotides, the CDR3 is TGTGCCAGCAGCTTAAACAGGAATAACTACAATGAGCAGTTCTTC. The complete variable domain, with remaining parts taken from reference TRBV7-8 and TRBJ2-1, reads GAGVSQSPRYKVAKRGQDVALRCDPISGHVSLFWYQQALGQGPEFLTYFQNEAQLDKSGLPSDRFFAERPEGSVSTLKIQRTQQEDSAVYLCASSLNRNNYNEQFFGPGTRLTVL.

This clonotype was picked up a small number of times. This rearrangement joins TRBV11-1 to TRBJ2-7, with TRBD2 matching over 7 bases. V lost 2 bases, J lost 3 bases, and 16 bases stayed unmatched. Germline assignment: CDR1 SGHAT and CDR2 FQDESV (reference sequence). The length of the CDR3 is 18 residues. The CDR3 bases are TGTGCCAGCAGCTTAAGTCCGGGGAGGGATAATAAGCGCTACGAGCAGTACGTC. Translated: CASSLSPGRDNKRYEQYV.

This clonotype was recorded a few times. The chain is built from TRBV24-1 and TRBJ2-2; D is ambiguous. V lost 7 bases to trimming and J lost 5 bases, with 10 bases between them. This CDR3 region has 13 residues. Germline loops: CDR1 KGHDR, CDR2 SFDVKD. CDR3 sequence: CATSLLGTGELFF. CDR3 sequence (DNA): TGTGCCACCAGCCTACTGGGGACCGGGGAGCTGTTTTTT.

The CDR3 sequence: CSVDRPRTGNNNEQFF. Here the CDR3 DNA reads TGCAGCGTAGACCGCCCCCGGACAGGGAACAACAATGAGCAGTTCTTC. The chain recombines TRBV29-1 with TRBJ2-1, with 8 bases identical to TRBD1. The ends lost 6 bases at V and 5 bases at J; junction bases unmatched: 15. CDR3 length: 16 amino acids. Germline assignment: CDR1 SQVTM and CDR2 ANQGSEA.

There are a few counts of this clonotype. The rearrangement links TRBV7-3 to TRBJ2-1; 7 bases map to TRBD1. The junction had 6 bases not matched to a gene; V was cut back by 3 bases and J by 4 bases. The CDR3 contains 15 residues. Germline V CDR1 and CDR2: SGHTA, FQGTGA. CDR3 loop: CASSLTGSKYNEQFF. CDR3 in DNA: TGTGCCAGCAGCTTGACAGGGTCCAAATACAATGAGCAGTTCTTC.

This clonotype was seen a handful of times. The chain is built from TRBV28 and TRBJ2-2, with TRBD1 as a possible D gene (6 bases). The CDR3 sequence is 16 residues long. Germline V gene data show CDR1 as MDHEN and CDR2 as SYDVKM. V lost 5 bases to trimming and J lost 3 bases, with 16 bases between them. The CDR3 nucleotides are TGTGCCAGCAGTACCATTTGGGGACAAGACACCGGGGAGCTGTTTTTT. Encoded protein: CASSTIWGQDTGELFF.

DNA of the CDR3: TGTGCCAGCAGTTCACAGGGGGTGGGTCAAGAGACCCAGTACTTC. Residues: CASSSQGVGQETQYF. The chain has TRBV12-3 or TRBV12-4 and TRBJ2-5; 8 bases align to TRBD1. The CDR3 is made up of 15 amino acids. J gave up 2 bases and V 4 bases, and 6 bases lay outside the gene matches.

This clonotype was picked up a small number of times. The chain has TRBV27 and TRBJ2-4, with 11 bases fitting TRBD1. J lost 9 bases, V lost 6 bases, and 4 bases had no gene match. Germline V lookup: CDR1 MNHEY, CDR2 SMNVEV (reference sequence). CDR3 length: 13 amino acids. The CDR3 reads CASSPGTGGIQYF. CDR3 bases: TGTGCCAGCAGCCCAGGGACAGGGGGCATTCAGTACTTC.

The chain employs TRBV5-1 and TRBJ2-6; TRBD1 agrees at 9 bases. Germline trimming cut 7 bases from V and 4 bases from J; bases unmatched to any gene: 3. The CDR3 runs to 14 residues. Germline CDR1 SGHRS, CDR2 YFSETQ. The CDR3 is CASGDRAGANVLTF. CDR3 in DNA: TGCGCCAGCGGGGACAGGGCCGGGGCCAACGTCCTGACTTTC.

The V call is TRBV5-5, the J call TRBJ2-7, with D possibly being TRBD1 (6 bases). The CDR3 is 16 amino acids. CDR1 and CDR2 (germline): SGHKS, YYEKEE (reference sequence). This CDR3 reads CASRLVSDSLSYEQYV. CDR3 nucleotide sequence: TGTGCCAGCAGATTGGTATCGGACAGCCTCTCCTACGAGCAGTACGTC.

The rearrangement links TRBV5-1 to TRBJ2-7; D is perhaps TRBD2 (6 bases). The CDR3 spans 14 residues. V gave up 9 bases and J gave up 7 bases, with 23 bases separating them. CDR1 and CDR2 (germline): SGHRS, YFSETQ. DNA for the CDR3: TGCGCCACCTCAACTACGGGTAGGGCGGGGGAGCAGTACTTC. Translating it yields CATSTTGRAGEQYF. Full variable domain (rest looked up from reference TRBV5-1 and TRBJ2-7): KAGVTQTPRYLIKTRGQQVTLSCSPISGHRSVSWYQQTPGQGLQFLFEYFSETQRNKGNFPGRFSGRQFSNSRSEMNVSTLELGDSALYLCATSTTGRAGEQYFGPGTRLTVT.

V is TRBV18 and J is TRBJ1-4, with 7 nucleotides matching TRBD1. The CDR3 is 14 residues long. The ends lost 4 bases at V and 5 bases at J; junction bases unmatched: 4. The germline CDR1 and CDR2 sequences are KGHSH and LQKENI. The CDR3 here is CASSRTTGNEKLFF. The CDR3 DNA is TGTGCCAGCTCACGCACGACAGGGAATGAAAAACTGTTTTTT.

This clonotype was seen more than once but under ten times. The rearrangement uses TRBV6-1 and TRBJ2-7; 8 positions agree with TRBD1. V lost 6 bases to trimming and J lost 3 bases; unmatched junction nucleotides: 7. The CDR3 covers 14 residues. Germline CDR1 reads MNHNS; CDR2 reads SASEGT. CDR3 protein: CASRSHGTGYEQYV. The CDR3 coding sequence is TGTGCCAGCAGGAGTCACGGGACAGGCTACGAGCAGTACGTC.

The genes are TRBV6-2 or TRBV6-3 and TRBJ1-4; no firm D call. The V and J ends lost 6 bases and 7 bases respectively, with 12 bases between them. The CDR3 has 13 residues. Germline assignment: CDR1 MNHEY and CDR2 SVGEGT. The DNA for the CDR3 is TGTGCCAGCAGAGTCCCCGGGAGTGAAAAACTGTTTTTT. It specifies CASRVPGSEKLFF.

This clonotype was seen a few times. The rearrangement joins TRBV7-8 to TRBJ2-7, with 7 bases matching TRBD1. Germline loops: CDR1 SGHVS, CDR2 FQNEAQ. With V trimmed by 5 bases and J by 11 bases, 15 bases remained unmatched. The CDR3 spans 14 residues. The DNA of the CDR3 is TGTGCCAGCAGCCCTAATGAGTCCGGGACAGCTAAGTACTTC. The encoded protein is CASSPNESGTAKYF.

In this sample, this clonotype turned up many times. V is TRBV7-9 and J is TRBJ2-7, with D perhaps TRBD1 (6 bases). Trimming stripped 4 bases from V and 3 bases from J, with 10 bases between. This CDR3 has 13 residues. Germline assignment: CDR1 SEHNR and CDR2 FQNEAQ (reference sequence). For the CDR3, the DNA is TGTGCCAGCAGCTCAGCGGACAGCTACGAGCAGTACGTC. The encoded protein is CASSSADSYEQYV.

V and J are TRBV10-3 and TRBJ1-5; D is possibly TRBD1 (5 bases). The CDR3 loop spans 12 amino acids. Germline V gene lookup returns CDR1 ENHRY and CDR2 SYGVKD. V was shortened by 8 bases and J by 3 bases, with 8 bases between the two germline ends. In DNA form, the CDR3 reads TGTGCCATCGGCAGGGACAATCAGCCCCAGCATTTT. It encodes CAIGRDNQPQHF.

This clonotype appeared a few times. The rearrangement links TRBV7-8 to TRBJ1-4; perhaps TRBD1 as D (6 bases). Germline V CDR1 and CDR2: SGHVS, FQNEAQ. V was clipped by 5 bases and J by 4 bases, with 14 bases between them. The CDR3 is 15 residues long. CDR3 protein: CASSPGSGVNEKLFF. The CDR3 bases are TGTGCCAGCAGCCCCGGCTCAGGGGTTAATGAAAAACTGTTTTTT.

A few counts support this clonotype. The chain recombines TRBV24-1 with TRBJ2-1, with TRBD2 matching 14 bases. The CDR3 consists of 16 residues. Germline CDR1 and CDR2: KGHDR and SFDVKD. V dropped 3 bases and J dropped 7; count of bases not matched to a gene: 4. This CDR3 reads CATSDETSGRGNEQFF. The DNA of the CDR3 is TGTGCCACCAGTGATGAGACTAGCGGGAGGGGTAATGAGCAGTTCTTC.

V is TRBV29-1 and J is TRBJ2-1; maybe TRBD2 (8 bases). Trimming took off 4 bases at V and 4 bases at J, with 20 bases between the two ends. Looked up from germline, CDR1 is SQVTM and CDR2 is ANQGSEA. The CDR3 is made up of 16 amino acids. The CDR3 loop is CSVVPGGLVRYNEQFF. The CDR3 DNA sequence: TGCAGCGTTGTCCCAGGGGGACTAGTTAGATACAATGAGCAGTTCTTC.